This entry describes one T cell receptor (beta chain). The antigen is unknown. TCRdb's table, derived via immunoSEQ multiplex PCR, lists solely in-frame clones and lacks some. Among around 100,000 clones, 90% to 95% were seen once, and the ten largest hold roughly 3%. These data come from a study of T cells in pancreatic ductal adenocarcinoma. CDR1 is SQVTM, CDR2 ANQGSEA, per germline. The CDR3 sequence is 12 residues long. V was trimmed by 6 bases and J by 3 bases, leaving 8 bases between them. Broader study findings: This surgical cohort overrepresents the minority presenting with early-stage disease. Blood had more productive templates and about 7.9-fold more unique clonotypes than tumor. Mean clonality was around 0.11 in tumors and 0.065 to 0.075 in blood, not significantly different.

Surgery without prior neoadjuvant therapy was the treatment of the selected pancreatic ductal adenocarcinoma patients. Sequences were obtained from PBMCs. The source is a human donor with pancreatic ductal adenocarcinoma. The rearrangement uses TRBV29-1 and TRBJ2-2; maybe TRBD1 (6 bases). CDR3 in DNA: TGCAGCGTGGACAGTTACACCGGGGAGCTGTTTTTT. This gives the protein CSVDSYTGELFF.